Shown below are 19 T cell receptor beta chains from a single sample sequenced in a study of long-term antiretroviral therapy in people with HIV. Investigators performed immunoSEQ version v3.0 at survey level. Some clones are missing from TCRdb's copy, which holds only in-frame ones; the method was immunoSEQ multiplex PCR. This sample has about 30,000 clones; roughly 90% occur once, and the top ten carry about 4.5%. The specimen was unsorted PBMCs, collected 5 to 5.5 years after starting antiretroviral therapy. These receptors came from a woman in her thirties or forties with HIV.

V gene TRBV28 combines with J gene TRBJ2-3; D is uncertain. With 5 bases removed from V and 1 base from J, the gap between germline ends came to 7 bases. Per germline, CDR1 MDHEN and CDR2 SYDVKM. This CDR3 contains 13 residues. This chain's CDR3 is CASSLRGTDTQYF. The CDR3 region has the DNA TGTGCCAGCAGTCTCCGGGGCACAGATACGCAGTATTTT.

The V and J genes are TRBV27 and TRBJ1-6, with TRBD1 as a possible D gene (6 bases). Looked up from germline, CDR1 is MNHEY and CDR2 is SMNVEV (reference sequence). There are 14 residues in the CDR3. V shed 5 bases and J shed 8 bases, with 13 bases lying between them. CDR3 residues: CASSPHREDSPLHF. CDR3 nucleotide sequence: TGTGCCAGCAGTCCCCACAGGGAGGATTCACCCCTCCACTTT.

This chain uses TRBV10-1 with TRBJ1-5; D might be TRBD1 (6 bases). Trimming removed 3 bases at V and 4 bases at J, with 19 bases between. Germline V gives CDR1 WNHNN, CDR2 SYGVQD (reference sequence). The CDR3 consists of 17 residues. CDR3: CASSEPPTGKRNQPQHF. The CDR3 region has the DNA TGCGCCAGCAGTGAACCCCCTACAGGGAAAAGGAATCAGCCCCAGCATTTT.

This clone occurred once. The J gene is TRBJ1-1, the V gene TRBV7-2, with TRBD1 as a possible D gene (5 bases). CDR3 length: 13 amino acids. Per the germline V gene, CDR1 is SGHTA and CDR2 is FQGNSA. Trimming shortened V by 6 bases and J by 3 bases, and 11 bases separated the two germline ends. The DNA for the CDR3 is TGTGCCAGCAGGTCAGGGCGTGACACTGAAGCTTTCTTT. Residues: CASRSGRDTEAFF.

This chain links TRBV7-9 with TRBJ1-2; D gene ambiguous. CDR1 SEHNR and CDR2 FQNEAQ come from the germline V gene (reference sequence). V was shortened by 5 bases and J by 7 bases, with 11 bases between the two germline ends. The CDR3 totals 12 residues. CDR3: CASSPDYSGYTF. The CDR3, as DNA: TGTGCCAGCAGCCCGGATTACTCTGGCTACACCTTC. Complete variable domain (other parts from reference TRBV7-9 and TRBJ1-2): DTGVSQNPRHKITKRGQNVTFRCDPISEHNRLYWYRQTLGQGPEFLTYFQNEAQLEKSRLLSDRFSAERPKGSFSTLEIQRTEQGDSAMYLCASSPDYSGYTFGSGTRLTVV.

The CDR3 DNA reads TGTGCCAGCAGCCTGGACAGCTCCGAAGCTTTCTTT. Residues: CASSLDSSEAFF. The chain carries TRBV7-6 and TRBJ1-1; D possibly corresponds to TRBD1 (6 bases). The CDR3 has 12 residues. Germline CDR1 SGHVS, CDR2 FNYEAQ. V lost 5 bases, J lost 8 bases, and 12 bases lay in between.

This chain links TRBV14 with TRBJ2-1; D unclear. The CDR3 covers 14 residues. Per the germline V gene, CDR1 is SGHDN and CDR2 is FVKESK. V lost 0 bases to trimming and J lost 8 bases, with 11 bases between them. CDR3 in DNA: TGTGCCAGCAGCCAAGATAGGCCACCTCATGAGCAGTTCTTC. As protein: CASSQDRPPHEQFF.

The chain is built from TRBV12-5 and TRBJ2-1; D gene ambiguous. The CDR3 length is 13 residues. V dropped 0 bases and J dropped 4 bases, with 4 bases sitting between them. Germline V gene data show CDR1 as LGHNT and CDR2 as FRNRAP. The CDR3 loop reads CASGLVVYNEQFF. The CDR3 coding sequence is TGTGCTAGTGGTTTGGTCGTATACAATGAGCAGTTCTTC.

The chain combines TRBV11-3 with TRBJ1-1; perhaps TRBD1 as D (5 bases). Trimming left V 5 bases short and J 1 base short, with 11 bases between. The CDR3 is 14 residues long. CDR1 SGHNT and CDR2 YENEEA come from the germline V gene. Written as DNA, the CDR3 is TGTGCCAGCAGCCCCGGAGGGACGAACACTGAAGCTTTCTTT. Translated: CASSPGGTNTEAFF.

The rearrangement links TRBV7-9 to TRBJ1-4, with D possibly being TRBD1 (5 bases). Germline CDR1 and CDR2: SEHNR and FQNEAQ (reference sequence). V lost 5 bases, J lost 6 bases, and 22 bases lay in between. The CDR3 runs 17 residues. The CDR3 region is CASSPDYGGNGYEKLFF. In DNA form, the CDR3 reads TGTGCCAGCAGCCCCGACTATGGGGGGAATGGATATGAAAAACTGTTTTTT.

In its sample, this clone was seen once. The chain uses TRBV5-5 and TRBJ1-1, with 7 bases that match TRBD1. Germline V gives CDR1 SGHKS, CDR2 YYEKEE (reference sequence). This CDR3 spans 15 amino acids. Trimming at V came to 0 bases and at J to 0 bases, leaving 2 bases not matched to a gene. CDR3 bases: TGTGCCAGCAGCTTGGTGACAGGGTTGAACACTGAAGCTTTCTTT. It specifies CASSLVTGLNTEAFF.

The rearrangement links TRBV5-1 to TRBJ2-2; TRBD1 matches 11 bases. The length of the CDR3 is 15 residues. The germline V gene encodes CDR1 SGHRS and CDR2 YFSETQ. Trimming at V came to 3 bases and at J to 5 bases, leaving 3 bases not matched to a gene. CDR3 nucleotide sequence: TGCGCCAGCAGCTGGGGACAGGGGGTGACCGGGGAGCTGTTTTTT. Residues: CASSWGQGVTGELFF.

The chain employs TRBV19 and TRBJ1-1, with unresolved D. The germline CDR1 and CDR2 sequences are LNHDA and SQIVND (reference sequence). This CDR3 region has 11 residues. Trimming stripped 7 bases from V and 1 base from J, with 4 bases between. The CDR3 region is CASNTNTEAFF. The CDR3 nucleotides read TGTGCCAGTAATACGAACACTGAAGCTTTCTTT.

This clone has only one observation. The CDR3 DNA reads as TGTGCCAGCAGCCAAGACAGGGATCACAATGAGCAGTTCTTC. The encoded protein is CASSQDRDHNEQFF. This rearrangement joins TRBV4-2 to TRBJ2-1; perhaps TRBD1 as D (5 bases). The CDR3 sequence is 14 residues long. Trimming cost V 0 bases and J 5 bases, with 8 bases left between them. Germline-derived CDR1 and CDR2 are LGHNA and YNFKEQ.

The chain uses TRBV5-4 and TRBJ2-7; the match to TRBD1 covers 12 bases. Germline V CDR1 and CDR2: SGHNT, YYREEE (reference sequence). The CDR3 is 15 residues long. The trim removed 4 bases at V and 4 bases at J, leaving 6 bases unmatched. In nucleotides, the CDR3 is TGTGCCAGCAGCCTTATGGGACAGGGGGCTTACGAGCAGTACTTC. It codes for CASSLMGQGAYEQYF.

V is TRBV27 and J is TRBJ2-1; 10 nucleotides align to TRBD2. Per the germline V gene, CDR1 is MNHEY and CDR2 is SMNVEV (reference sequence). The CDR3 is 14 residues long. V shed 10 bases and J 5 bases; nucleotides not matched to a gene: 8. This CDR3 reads CATLGSGRDNEQFF. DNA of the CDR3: TGTGCCACCCTGGGCAGCGGGAGGGACAATGAGCAGTTCTTC.

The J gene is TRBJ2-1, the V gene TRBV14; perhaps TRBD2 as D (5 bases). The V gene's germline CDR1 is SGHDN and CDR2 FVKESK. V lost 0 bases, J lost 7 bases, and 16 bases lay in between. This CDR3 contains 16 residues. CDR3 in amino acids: CASSQDRLLVRNEQFF. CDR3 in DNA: TGTGCCAGCAGCCAAGATCGCCTACTAGTACGGAATGAGCAGTTCTTC.

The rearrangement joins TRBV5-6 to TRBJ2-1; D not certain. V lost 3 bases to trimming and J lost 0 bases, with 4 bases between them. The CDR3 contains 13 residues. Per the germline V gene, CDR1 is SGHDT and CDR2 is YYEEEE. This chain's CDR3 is CASSSGSYNEQFF. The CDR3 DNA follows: TGTGCCAGCAGCTCCGGCTCCTACAATGAGCAGTTCTTC.

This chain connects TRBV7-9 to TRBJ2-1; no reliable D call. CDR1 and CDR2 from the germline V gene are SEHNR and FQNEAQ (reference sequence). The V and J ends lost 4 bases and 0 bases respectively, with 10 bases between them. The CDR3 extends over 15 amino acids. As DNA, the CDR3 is TGTGCCAGCAGCTCAACTACGGGCTCCTACAATGAGCAGTTCTTC. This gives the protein CASSSTTGSYNEQFF.